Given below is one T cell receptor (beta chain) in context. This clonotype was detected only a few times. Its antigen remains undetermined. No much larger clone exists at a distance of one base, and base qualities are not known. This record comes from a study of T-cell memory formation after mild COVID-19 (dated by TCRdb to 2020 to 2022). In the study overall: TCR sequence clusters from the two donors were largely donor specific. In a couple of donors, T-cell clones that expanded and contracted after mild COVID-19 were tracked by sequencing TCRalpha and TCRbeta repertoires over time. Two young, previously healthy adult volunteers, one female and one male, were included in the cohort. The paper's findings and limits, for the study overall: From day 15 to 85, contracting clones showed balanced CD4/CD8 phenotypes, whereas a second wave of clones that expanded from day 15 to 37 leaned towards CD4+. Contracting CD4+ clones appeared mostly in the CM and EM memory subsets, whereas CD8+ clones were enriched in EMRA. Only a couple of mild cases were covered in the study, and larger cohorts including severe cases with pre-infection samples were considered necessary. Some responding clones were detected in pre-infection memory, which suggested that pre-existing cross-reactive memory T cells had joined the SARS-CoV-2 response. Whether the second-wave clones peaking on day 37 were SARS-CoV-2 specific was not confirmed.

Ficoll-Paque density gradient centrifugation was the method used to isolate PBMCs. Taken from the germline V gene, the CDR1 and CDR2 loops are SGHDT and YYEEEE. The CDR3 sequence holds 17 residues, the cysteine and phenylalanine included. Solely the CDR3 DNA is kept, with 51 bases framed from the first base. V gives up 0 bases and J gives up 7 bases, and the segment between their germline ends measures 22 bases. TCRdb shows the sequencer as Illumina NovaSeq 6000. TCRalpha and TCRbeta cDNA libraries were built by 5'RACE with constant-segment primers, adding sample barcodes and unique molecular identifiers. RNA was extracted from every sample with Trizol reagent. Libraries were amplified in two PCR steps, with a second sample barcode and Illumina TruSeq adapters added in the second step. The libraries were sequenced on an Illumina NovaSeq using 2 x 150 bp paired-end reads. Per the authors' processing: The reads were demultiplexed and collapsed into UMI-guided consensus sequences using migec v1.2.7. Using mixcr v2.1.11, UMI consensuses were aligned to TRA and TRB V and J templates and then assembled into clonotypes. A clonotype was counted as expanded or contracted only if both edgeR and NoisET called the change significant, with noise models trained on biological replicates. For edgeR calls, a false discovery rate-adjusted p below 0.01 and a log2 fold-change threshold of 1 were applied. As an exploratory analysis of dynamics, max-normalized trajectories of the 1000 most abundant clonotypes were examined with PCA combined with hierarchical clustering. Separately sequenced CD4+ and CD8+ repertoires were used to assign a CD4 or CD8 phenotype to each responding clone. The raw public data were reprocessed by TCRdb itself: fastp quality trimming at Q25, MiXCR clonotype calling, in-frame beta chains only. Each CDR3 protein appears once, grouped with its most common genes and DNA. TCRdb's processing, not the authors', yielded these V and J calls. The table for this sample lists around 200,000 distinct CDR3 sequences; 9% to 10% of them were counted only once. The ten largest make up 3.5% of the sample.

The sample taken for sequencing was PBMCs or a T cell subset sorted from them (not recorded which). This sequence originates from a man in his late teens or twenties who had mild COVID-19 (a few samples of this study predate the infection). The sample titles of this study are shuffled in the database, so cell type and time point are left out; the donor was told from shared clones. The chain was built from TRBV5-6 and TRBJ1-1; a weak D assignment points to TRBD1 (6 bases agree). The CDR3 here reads CASSLGPRDTRGGEAFF. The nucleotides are TGTGCCAGCAGCTTGGGCCCCAGGGACACCCGGGGGGGTGAAGCTTTCTTT.